The 3 T cell receptor beta chains below all came from one sample that was sequenced in a study of blood T cell repertoires in COVID-19. This table comes from immunoSEQ multiplex PCR, and its TCRdb copy is limited to in-frame clones, with some not included. The sample carries 40,000 or so clones, 79% recorded once. Sequencing used peripheral blood. These receptors came from a man between 65 and 85 years old with acute or convalescent COVID-19.

The J gene is TRBJ2-1, the V gene TRBV7-3; possible D gene TRBD1, 6 bases. CDR3 length: 15 residues. V was clipped by 2 bases and J by 2 bases, with 10 bases between them. Germline values: CDR1 SGHTA, CDR2 FQGTGA. The CDR3 protein is CASSLWTATYNEQFF. The CDR3 DNA follows: TGTGCCAGCAGCTTATGGACAGCCACCTACAATGAGCAGTTCTTC.

This clone was seen a few times. The V gene is TRBV7-2, the J gene TRBJ2-4; D perhaps matches TRBD2 (6 bases). The CDR3 is 14 amino acids. Trimming stripped 5 bases from V and 3 bases from J, with 11 bases between. The germline gives CDR1 SGHTA, CDR2 FQGNSA. CDR3 in amino acids: CASSPWGGKNIQYF. The CDR3 DNA sequence: TGTGCCAGCAGCCCCTGGGGAGGCAAAAACATTCAGTACTTC.

This chain joins TRBV19 and TRBJ2-7; TRBD1 might be the D (5 bases). Germline CDR1 is LNHDA and CDR2 is SQIVND (reference sequence). Trimming took off 1 base at V and 2 bases at J, with 9 bases between the two ends. The CDR3 is 14 amino acids. The CDR3 loop is CASSIVFRAYEQYF. The CDR3 coding sequence is TGTGCCAGTAGTATAGTCTTCAGGGCCTACGAGCAGTACTTC.